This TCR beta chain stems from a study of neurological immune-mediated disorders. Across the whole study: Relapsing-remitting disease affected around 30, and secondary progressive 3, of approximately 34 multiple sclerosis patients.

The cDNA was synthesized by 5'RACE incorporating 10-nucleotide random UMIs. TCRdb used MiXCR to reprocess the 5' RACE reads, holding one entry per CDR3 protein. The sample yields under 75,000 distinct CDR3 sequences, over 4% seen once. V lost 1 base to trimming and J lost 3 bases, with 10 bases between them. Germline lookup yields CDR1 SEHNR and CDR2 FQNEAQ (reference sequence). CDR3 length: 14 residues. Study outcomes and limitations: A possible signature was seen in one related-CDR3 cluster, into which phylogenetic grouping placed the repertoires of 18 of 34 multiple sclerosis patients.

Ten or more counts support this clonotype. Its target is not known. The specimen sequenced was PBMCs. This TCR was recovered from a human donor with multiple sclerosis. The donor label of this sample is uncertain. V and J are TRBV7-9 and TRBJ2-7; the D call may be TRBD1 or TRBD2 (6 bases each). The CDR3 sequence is CASSLGGARYEQYF. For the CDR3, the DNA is TGTGCCAGCAGCTTAGGGGGGGCCCGCTACGAGCAGTACTTC.